This T cell receptor beta chain came from a study of metastatic and nonmetastatic thyroid tumors. Overall study context: For malignant and benign thyroid patients, tumor or nodule tissue and blood were the sources whose repertoires were compared. Findings of the study overall: The reported finding was significantly higher TCR beta diversity in malignant thyroid tumors relative to benign nodules, in blood and tumor.

Looked up from germline, CDR1 is LGHDT and CDR2 is YNNKEL (reference sequence). CDR3 size: 16 residues. Trimming removed 1 base at V and 3 bases at J, with 13 bases between. This clone is classed as medium-sized. Its antigen remains unknown. Original analysis: Clinicopathological groups of papillary thyroid cancer showed CDR3 differences that were used to build a distant-metastasis classifier. TCRdb called clones again from the PCR reads with MiXCR. The V and J calls shown here were made by TCRdb, not taken from the authors' results. The table shows 13,000 or so clones, with under 30% occurring only once. Patients were all untreated before their thyroid surgery.

Sequencing was carried out using tumor tissue. The clonotype comes from a female donor with papillary thyroid cancer or a benign thyroid nodule (not recorded which). Some clones in this sample may be carry-over from other donors' samples. The gene calls are TRBV3-1 and TRBJ1-5; D may be TRBD1 (5 bases). In nucleotides, the CDR3 is TGTGCCAGCAGCCAAGGGGCTCGGGGGACCAATCAGCCCCAGCATTTT. Translating it yields CASSQGARGTNQPQHF.